This T cell receptor (beta chain) was captured in a study of T cells after yellow fever vaccination. Study background: Preparation of the low-cell-number fractions used SMART-Seq v4 Ultra Low Input.

TCRdb itself ran the 5' RACE reads through MiXCR, one entry per CDR3 protein. There are 600,000 to 750,000 distinct CDR3 sequences in the sample; about 12% occur only once, and more than 12% lies in the top ten. Germline loops: CDR1 SNHLY, CDR2 FYNNEI. This CDR3 is built from 15 residues. Deletions cut 7 bases from V and 8 bases from J, with 22 bases between. The source is a man aged 25-40 years who received the YFV17D yellow fever vaccine. Source: PBMCs, taken on the day of the yellow fever booster vaccination. This chain connects TRBV2 to TRBJ2-3; D remains unclear. CDR3 in amino acids: CASTDPSQGSGTQYF. CDR3 bases: TGTGCCAGCACGGACCCGAGCCAAGGATCCGGTACGCAGTATTTT. Variable domain in full (rest from reference TRBV2 and TRBJ2-3): EPEVTQTPSHQVTQMGQEVILRCVPISNHLYFYWYRQILGQKVEFLVSFYNNEISEKSEIFDDQFSVERPDGSNFTLKIRSTKLEDSAMYFCASTDPSQGSGTQYFGPGTRLTVL.